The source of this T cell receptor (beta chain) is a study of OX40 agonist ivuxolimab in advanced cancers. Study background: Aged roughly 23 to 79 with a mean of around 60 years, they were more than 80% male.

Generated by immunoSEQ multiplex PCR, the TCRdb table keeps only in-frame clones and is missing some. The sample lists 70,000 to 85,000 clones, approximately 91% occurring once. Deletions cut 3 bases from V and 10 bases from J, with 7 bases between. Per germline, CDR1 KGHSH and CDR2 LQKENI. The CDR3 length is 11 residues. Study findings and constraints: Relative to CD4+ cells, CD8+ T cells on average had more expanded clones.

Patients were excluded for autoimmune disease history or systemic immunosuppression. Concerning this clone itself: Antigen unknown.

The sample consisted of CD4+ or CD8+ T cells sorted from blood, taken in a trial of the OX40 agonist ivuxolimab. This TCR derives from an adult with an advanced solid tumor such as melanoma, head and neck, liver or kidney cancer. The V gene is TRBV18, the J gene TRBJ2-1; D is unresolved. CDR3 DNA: TGTGCCAGCTCACCGATGGGGGAGCAGTTCTTC. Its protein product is CASSPMGEQFF.